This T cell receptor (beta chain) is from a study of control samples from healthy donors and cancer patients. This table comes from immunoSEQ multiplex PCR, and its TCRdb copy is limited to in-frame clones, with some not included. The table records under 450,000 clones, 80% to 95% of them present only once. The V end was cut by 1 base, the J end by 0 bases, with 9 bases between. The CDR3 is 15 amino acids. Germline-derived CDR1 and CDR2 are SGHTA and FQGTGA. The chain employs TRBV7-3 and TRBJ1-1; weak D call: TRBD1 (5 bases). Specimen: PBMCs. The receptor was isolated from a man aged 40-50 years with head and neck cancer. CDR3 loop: CASSLSPGMNTEAFF. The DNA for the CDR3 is TGTGCCAGCAGCTTAAGTCCAGGGATGAACACTGAAGCTTTCTTT.